A single sample gave rise to the 10 T cell receptor beta chains below, sequenced in a study of CD8+ T cells in alopecia areata. Treatment described: oral pan-JAK inhibitor, 5-10 mg twice daily. Reverse transcribed after extraction, RNA yielded cDNA as the sequencing template. Libraries were prepared by immunoSEQ multiplex PCR; TCRdb keeps only in-frame clonotypes and omits some of them. This table holds approximately 210,000 clones, 64% found once. The sequenced sample was CD4+ T cells sorted from blood, obtained around week 49, from a patient treated with tofacitinib. These receptors came from a human donor with alopecia areata.

This clone was observed a few times. The chain uses TRBV29-1 and TRBJ2-3; D is perhaps TRBD2 (6 bases). The CDR3 has 16 amino acids. The germline V and J ends were trimmed by 4 bases and 5 bases, with 22 bases remaining between them. The V gene's germline CDR1 is SQVTM and CDR2 ANQGSEA. CDR3 loop: CSVALIGGVLVDTQYF. The DNA for the CDR3 is TGCAGCGTTGCCCTAATAGGCGGGGTATTGGTAGATACGCAGTATTTT.

The J gene is TRBJ2-7, the V gene TRBV29-1; maybe TRBD1 (6 bases). CDR1 and CDR2 (germline): SQVTM, ANQGSEA. Trimming left V 7 bases short and J 3 bases short, with 16 bases between. The CDR3 spans 13 residues. The CDR3, as DNA: TGCAGCGCACACTTGACAGGAGGCTACGAGCAGTACTTC. Translation gives CSAHLTGGYEQYF.

The rearrangement joins TRBV2 to TRBJ1-5; TRBD1 aligns across 8 bases. Germline CDR1 SNHLY, CDR2 FYNNEI. The CDR3 consists of 15 residues. V shed 4 bases, J shed 1 base, and the junction held 3 bases outside the gene matches. The CDR3 region has the DNA TGTGCCAGCAGTGGCCCAGGGGGCAGCAATCAGCCCCAGCATTTT. Translating gives CASSGPGGSNQPQHF.

The chain employs TRBV6-5 and TRBJ2-3, with TRBD2 matching 8 bases. The junction had 9 bases not matched to a gene; V was cut back by 7 bases and J by 6 bases. CDR3 length: 14 amino acids. Germline values: CDR1 MNHEY, CDR2 SVGAGI. CDR3 region: CASNPGGVGDTQYF. CDR3 DNA sequence: TGTGCCAGCAACCCCGGGGGGGTCGGTGATACGCAGTATTTT.

The chain couples TRBV7-2 to TRBJ2-3, with D possibly matching TRBD2 (5 bases). V lost 4 bases, J lost 6 bases, and 8 bases lay in between. CDR1 SGHTA and CDR2 FQGNSA come from the germline V gene. This CDR3 is built from 12 residues. DNA of the CDR3: TGTGCCAGCAGCTACTGGAGGGATACGCAGTATTTT. Translated: CASSYWRDTQYF.

This clone was seen a few times. The V and J genes are TRBV9 and TRBJ2-2, with 7 bases matching TRBD2. J gave up 8 bases and V 0 bases, and 13 bases lay outside the gene matches. The germline V gene encodes CDR1 SGDLS and CDR2 YYNGEE. This CDR3 has 17 residues. DNA of the CDR3: TGTGCCAGCAGCGTAGCTATTAGCGGGTATACTTCGGGGGAGCTGTTTTTT. This encodes CASSVAISGYTSGELFF.

CDR3 bases: TGTGCCTGGAGTGTAAAGGTAAACACTGAAGCTTTCTTT. It translates to CAWSVKVNTEAFF. V gene TRBV30 combines with J gene TRBJ1-1; D not certain. Germline-derived CDR1 and CDR2 are GTSNPN and SVGIG (reference sequence). The ends were cut back, 0 bases at V and 2 bases at J, with 7 bases in the middle. The CDR3 totals 13 residues.

Turning to this clone: Within the sample, other DNA sequences also encode this same CDR3. This chain connects TRBV29-1 to TRBJ1-1; 8 positions agree with TRBD1. The CDR3 runs 10 residues. V lost 7 bases to trimming and J lost 8 bases; unmatched junction nucleotides: 3. Germline V gene lookup returns CDR1 SQVTM and CDR2 ANQGSEA. This CDR3 is CSARQGEAFF. CDR3 nucleotides: TGCAGCGCTAGACAGGGGGAAGCTTTCTTT.

This clone was seen at least ten times. V is TRBV6-1 and J is TRBJ1-5, with TRBD1 matching over 12 bases. There are 16 residues in the CDR3. CDR1 and CDR2 (germline): MNHNS, SASEGT. With 2 bases clipped from V and 8 bases from J, the junction kept 7 bases outside the gene matches. In DNA, the CDR3 is TGTGCCAGCAGTGAATTGGGACAGGGGGCCGCAGAGCCCCAGCATTTT. Protein sequence: CASSELGQGAAEPQHF.

This clone was counted a single time. The same CDR3 arises from other DNA sequences in this sample as well. The chain carries TRBV2 and TRBJ2-5; D possibly corresponds to TRBD2 (6 bases). CDR1 and CDR2 from the germline V gene are SNHLY and FYNNEI. CDR3 size: 12 residues. V shed 5 bases and J shed 5 bases, with 9 bases lying between them. In DNA form, the CDR3 reads TGTGCCAGCAGTAGACTAGACGAGACCCAGTACTTC. This encodes CASSRLDETQYF.